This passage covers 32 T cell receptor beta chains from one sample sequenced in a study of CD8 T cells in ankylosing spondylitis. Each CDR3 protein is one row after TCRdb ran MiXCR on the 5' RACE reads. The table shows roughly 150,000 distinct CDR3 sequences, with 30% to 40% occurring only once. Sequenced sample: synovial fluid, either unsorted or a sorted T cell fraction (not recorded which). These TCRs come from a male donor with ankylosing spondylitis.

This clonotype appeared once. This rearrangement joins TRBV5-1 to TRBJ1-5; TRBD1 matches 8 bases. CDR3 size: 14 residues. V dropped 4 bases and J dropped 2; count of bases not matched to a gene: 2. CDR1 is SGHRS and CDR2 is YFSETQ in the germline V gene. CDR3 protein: CASSTTGGNQPQHF. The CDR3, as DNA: TGCGCCAGCAGCACGACAGGGGGCAATCAGCCCCAGCATTTT.

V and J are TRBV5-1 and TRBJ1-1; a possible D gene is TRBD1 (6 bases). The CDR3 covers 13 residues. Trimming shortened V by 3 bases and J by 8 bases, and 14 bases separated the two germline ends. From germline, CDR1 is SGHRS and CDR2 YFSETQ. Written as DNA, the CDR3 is TGCGCCAGCAGCTCCCTTACAGGGCCCGAAGCTTTCTTT. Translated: CASSSLTGPEAFF.

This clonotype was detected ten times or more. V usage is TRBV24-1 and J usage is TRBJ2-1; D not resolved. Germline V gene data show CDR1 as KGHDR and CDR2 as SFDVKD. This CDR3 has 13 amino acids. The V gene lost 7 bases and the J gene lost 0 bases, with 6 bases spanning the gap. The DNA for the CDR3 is TGTGCCACCAGGGAAAGCTCCTACAATGAGCAGTTCTTC. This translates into CATRESSYNEQFF.

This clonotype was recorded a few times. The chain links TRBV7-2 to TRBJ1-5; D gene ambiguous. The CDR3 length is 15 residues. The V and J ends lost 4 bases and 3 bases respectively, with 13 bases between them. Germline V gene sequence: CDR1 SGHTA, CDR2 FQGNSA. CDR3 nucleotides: TGTGCCAGCAGCTCTAGGAAGGGAATCAATCAGCCCCAGCATTTT. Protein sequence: CASSSRKGINQPQHF.

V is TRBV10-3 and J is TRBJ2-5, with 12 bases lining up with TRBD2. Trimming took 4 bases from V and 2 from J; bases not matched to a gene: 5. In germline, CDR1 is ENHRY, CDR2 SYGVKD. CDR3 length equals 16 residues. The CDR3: CAISAQTSGGQETQYF. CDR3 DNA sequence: TGTGCCATCAGTGCCCAGACTAGCGGGGGACAAGAGACCCAGTACTTC.

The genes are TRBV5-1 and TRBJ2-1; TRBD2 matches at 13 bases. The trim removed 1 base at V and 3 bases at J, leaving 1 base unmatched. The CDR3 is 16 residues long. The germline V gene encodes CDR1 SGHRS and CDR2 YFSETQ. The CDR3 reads CASSLTSGGDYNEQFF. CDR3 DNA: TGCGCCAGCAGCTTGACTAGCGGGGGGGACTACAATGAGCAGTTCTTC.

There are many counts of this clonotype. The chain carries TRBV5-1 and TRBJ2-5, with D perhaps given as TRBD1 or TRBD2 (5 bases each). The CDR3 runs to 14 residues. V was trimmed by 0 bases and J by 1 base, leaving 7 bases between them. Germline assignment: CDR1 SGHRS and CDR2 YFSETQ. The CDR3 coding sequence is TGCGCCAGCAGCTTGGCCGGGGCCCAAGAGACCCAGTACTTC. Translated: CASSLAGAQETQYF.

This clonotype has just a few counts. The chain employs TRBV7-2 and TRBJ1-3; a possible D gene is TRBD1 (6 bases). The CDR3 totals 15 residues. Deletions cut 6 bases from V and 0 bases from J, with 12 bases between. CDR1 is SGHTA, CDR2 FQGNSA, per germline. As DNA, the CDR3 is TGTGCCAGCAGACAGGGTCAGCTCTCTGGAAACACCATATATTTT. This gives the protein CASRQGQLSGNTIYF.

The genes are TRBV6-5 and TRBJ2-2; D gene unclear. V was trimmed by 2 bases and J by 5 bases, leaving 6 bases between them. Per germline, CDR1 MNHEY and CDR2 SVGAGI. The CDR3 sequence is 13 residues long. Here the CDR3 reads CASSYDHTGELFF. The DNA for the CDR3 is TGTGCCAGCAGTTACGACCATACCGGGGAGCTGTTTTTT.

This chain's CDR3 is CASSPSGRLDEQFF. CDR3 bases: TGTGCCAGCAGCCCTAGCGGGAGGTTGGATGAGCAGTTCTTC. The chain is built from TRBV7-3 and TRBJ2-1, with 11 bases identical to TRBD2. The CDR3 contains 14 residues. Losses at the gene ends were 5 bases for V and 8 bases for J; bases not matched to a gene: 5. Germline V gene sequence: CDR1 SGHTA, CDR2 FQGTGA.

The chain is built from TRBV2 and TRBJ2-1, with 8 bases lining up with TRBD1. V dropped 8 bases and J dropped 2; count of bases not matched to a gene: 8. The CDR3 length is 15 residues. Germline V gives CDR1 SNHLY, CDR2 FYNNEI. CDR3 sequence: CASATDRVPYNEQFF. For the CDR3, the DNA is TGTGCCAGCGCGACGGACAGGGTCCCCTACAATGAGCAGTTCTTC.

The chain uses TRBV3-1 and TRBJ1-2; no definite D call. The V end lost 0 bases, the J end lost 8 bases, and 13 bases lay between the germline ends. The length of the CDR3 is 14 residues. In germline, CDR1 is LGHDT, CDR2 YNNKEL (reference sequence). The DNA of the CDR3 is TGTGCCAGCAGCCAAGATATGAGGGCGCGGGGCTACACCTTC. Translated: CASSQDMRARGYTF. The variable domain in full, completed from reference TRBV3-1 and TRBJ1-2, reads DTAVSQTPKYLVTQMGNDKSIKCEQNLGHDTMYWYKQDSKKFLKIMFSYNNKELIINETVPNRFSPKSPDKAHLNLHINSLELGDSAVYFCASSQDMRARGYTFGSGTRLTVV.

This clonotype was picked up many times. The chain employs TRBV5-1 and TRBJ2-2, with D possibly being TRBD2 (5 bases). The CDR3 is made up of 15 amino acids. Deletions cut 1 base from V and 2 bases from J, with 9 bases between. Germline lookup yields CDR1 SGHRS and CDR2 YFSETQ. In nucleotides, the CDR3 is TGCGCCAGCAGCTTGACTAGTACCAACACCGGGGAGCTGTTTTTT. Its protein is CASSLTSTNTGELFF.

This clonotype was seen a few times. The CDR3 loop is CSAREQREATYEQYF. The DNA for the CDR3 is TGCAGTGCTAGAGAGCAGCGGGAGGCTACCTACGAGCAGTACTTC. The genes are TRBV20-1 and TRBJ2-7; TRBD2 agrees at 9 bases. This CDR3 has 15 residues. Germline V gene lookup returns CDR1 DFQATT and CDR2 SNEGSKA (reference sequence). The J segment lost 2 bases and the V segment lost 0 bases, leaving 5 bases of the junction unmatched.

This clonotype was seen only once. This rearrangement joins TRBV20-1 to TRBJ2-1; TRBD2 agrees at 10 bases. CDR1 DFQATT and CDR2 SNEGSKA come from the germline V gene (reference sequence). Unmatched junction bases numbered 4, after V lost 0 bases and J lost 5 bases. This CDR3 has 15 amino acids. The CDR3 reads CSARDWTSGHNEQFF. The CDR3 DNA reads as TGCAGTGCTAGAGATTGGACTAGCGGCCACAATGAGCAGTTCTTC.

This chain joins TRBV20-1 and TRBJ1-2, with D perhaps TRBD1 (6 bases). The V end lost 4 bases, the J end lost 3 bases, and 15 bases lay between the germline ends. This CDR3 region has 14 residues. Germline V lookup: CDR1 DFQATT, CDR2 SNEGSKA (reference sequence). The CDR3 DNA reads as TGCAGTGCTATGTCCAGGGGCCGGGACTATGGCTACACCTTC. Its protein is CSAMSRGRDYGYTF.

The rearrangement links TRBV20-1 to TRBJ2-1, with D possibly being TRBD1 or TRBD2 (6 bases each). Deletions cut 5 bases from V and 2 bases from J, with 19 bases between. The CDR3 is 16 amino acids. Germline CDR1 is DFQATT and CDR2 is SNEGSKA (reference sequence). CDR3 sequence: CSAARPRGPTYNEQFF. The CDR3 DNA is TGCAGTGCTGCCCGACCCCGGGGGCCAACCTACAATGAGCAGTTCTTC.

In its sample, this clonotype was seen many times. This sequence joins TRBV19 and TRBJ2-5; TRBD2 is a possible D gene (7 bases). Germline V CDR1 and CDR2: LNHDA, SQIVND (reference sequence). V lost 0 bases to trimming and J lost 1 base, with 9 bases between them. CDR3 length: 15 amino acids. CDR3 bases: TGTGCCAGTAGTATAGAACGGGGGGCCCAAGAGACCCAGTACTTC. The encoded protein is CASSIERGAQETQYF.

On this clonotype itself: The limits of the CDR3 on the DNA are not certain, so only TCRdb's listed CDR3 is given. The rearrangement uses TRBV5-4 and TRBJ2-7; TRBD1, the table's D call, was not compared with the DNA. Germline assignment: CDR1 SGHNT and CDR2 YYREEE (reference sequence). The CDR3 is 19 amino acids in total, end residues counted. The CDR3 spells CASSFLWGQGFTRPYEQYF.

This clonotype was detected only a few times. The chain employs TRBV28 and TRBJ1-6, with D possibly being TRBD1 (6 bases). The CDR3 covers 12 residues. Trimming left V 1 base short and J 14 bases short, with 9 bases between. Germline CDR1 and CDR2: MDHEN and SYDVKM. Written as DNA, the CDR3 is TGTGCCAGCAGTTTATATAGGGGGGCCCTCCACTTT. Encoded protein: CASSLYRGALHF. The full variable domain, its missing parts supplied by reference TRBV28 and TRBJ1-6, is DVKVTQSSRYLVKRTGEKVFLECVQDMDHENMFWYRQDPGLGLRLIYFSYDVKMKEKGDIPEGYSVSREKKERFSLILESASTNQTSMYLCASSLYRGALHFGNGTRLTVT.

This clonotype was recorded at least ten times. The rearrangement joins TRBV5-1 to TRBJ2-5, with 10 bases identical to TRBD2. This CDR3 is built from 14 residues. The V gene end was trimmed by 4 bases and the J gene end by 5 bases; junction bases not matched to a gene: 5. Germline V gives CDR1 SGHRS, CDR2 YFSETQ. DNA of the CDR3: TGCGCCAGCAGCCCTGGGACTAGCGATGAGACCCAGTACTTC. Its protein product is CASSPGTSDETQYF. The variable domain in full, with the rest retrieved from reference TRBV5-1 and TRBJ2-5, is KAGVTQTPRYLIKTRGQQVTLSCSPISGHRSVSWYQQTPGQGLQFLFEYFSETQRNKGNFPGRFSGRQFSNSRSEMNVSTLELGDSALYLCASSPGTSDETQYFGPGTRLLVL.

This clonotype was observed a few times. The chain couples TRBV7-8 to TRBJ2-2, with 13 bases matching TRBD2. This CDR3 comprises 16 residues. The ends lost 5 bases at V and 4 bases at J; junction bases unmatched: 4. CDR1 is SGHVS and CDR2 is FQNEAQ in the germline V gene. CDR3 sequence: CASSLRTSGSTGELFF. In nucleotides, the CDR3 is TGTGCCAGCAGCCTCAGGACTAGCGGGAGCACCGGGGAGCTGTTTTTT. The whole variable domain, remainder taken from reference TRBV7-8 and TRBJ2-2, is GAGVSQSPRYKVAKRGQDVALRCDPISGHVSLFWYQQALGQGPEFLTYFQNEAQLDKSGLPSDRFFAERPEGSVSTLKIQRTQQEDSAVYLCASSLRTSGSTGELFFGEGSRLTVL.

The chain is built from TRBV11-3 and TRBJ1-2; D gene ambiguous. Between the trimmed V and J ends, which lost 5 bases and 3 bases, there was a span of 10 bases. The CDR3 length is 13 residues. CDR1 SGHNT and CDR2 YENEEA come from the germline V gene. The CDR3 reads CASSSNSYYGYTF. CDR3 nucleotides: TGTGCCAGCAGCAGTAACAGCTACTATGGCTACACCTTC. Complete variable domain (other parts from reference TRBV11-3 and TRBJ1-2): EAGVVQSPRYKIIEKKQPVAFWCNPISGHNTLYWYLQNLGQGPELLIRYENEEAVDDSQLPKDRFSAERLKGVDSTLKIQPAELGDSAVYLCASSSNSYYGYTFGSGTRLTVV.

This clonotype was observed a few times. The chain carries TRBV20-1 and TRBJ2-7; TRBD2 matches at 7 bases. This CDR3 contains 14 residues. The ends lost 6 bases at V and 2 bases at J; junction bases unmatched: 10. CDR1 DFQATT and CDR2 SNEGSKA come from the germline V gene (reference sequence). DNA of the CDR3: TGCAGTGCATACGAGCCGGGAGGTACCTACGAGCAGTACTTC. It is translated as CSAYEPGGTYEQYF.

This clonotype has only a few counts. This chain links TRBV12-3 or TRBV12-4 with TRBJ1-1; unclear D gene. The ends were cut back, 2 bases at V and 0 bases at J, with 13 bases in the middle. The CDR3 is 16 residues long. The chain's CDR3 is CASSLWKGIVNTEAFF. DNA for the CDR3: TGTGCCAGCAGTTTATGGAAAGGGATAGTGAACACTGAAGCTTTCTTT.

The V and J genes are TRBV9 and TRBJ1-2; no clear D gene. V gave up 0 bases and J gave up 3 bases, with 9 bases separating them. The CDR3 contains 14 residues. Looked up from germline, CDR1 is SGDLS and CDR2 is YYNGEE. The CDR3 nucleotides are TGTGCCAGCAGCGTAGAAAGGCAGGACTATGGCTACACCTTC. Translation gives CASSVERQDYGYTF.

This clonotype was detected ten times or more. CDR3: CASSSRGQGRDTQYF. The CDR3 region has the DNA TGCGCCAGCAGCAGCCGGGGACAGGGGCGAGATACGCAGTATTTT. The chain links TRBV5-1 to TRBJ2-3; 10 positions agree with TRBD1. Germline CDR1 is SGHRS and CDR2 is YFSETQ. The CDR3 runs to 15 residues. V shed 4 bases, J shed 5 bases, and the junction held 7 bases outside the gene matches.

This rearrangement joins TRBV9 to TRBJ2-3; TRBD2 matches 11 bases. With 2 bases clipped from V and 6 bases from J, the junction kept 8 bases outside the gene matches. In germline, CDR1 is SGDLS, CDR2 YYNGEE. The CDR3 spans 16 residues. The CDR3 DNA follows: TGTGCCAGCAGCGTCGGGACTAGCGGCAGCGGGGATACGCAGTATTTT. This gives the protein CASSVGTSGSGDTQYF.

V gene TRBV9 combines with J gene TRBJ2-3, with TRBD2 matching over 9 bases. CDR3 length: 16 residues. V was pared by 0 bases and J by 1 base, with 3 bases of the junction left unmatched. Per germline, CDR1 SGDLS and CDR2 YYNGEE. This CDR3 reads CASSVGRTSGTDTQYF. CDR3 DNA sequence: TGTGCCAGCAGCGTAGGACGGACTAGCGGCACAGATACGCAGTATTTT. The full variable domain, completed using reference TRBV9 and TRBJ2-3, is DSGVTQTPKHLITATGQRVTLRCSPRSGDLSVYWYQQSLDQGLQFLIQYYNGEERAKGNILERFSAQQFPDLHSELNLSSLELGDSALYFCASSVGRTSGTDTQYFGPGTRLTVL.

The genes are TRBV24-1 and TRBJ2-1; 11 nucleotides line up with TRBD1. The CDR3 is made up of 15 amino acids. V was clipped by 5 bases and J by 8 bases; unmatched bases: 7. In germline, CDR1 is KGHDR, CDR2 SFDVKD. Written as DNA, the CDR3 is TGTGCCACCAGTGGGGCGGACAGGGGGCAGGATGAGCAGTTCTTC. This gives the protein CATSGADRGQDEQFF.

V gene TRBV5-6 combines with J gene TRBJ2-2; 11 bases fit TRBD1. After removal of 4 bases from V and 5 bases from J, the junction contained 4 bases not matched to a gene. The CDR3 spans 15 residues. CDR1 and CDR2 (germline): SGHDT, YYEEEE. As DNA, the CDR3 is TGTGCCAGCAGCATCGGGACAGGGGGAACCGGGGAGCTGTTTTTT. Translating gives CASSIGTGGTGELFF.

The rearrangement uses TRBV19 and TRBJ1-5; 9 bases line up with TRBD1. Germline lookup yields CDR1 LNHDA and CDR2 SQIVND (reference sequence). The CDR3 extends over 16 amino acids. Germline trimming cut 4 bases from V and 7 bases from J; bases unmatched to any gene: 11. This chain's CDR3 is CASSTPRQGVGQPQHF. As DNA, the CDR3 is TGTGCCAGTAGTACCCCCCGACAGGGGGTCGGCCAGCCCCAGCATTTT.